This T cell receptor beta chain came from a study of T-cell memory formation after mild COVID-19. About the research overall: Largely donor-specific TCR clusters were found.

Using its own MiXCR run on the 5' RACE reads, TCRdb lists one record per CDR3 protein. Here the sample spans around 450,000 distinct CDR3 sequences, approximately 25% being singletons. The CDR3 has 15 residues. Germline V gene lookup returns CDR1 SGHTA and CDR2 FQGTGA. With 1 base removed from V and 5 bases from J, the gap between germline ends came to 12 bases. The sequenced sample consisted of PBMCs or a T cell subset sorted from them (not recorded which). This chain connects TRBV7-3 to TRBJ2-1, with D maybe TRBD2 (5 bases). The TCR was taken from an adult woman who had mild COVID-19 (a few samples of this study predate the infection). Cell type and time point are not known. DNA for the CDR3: TGTGCCAGCAGCTTAATGCCAGGACTGGACAATGAGCAGTTCTTC. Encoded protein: CASSLMPGLDNEQFF.